This entry lists 5 T cell receptor beta chains sequenced from one sample in a study of CXCR3-negative and CXCR3-positive naive CD8 T cells. UMI labels and 5' RACE were used to prepare the TRB cDNA libraries. TCRdb re-called the 5' RACE reads and gives one entry per CDR3 protein, without DNA. The table counts some 67,000 distinct CDR3 sequences; about 1.5% lies in the top ten. Source material: naive CXCR3- CD8+ T cells from blood. As for subset: CD45RO-CCR7+CD27+CD95- naive CD8+ T cells lacking CXCR3 (TNR3-). The receptors derive from a human donor in good health. Some clones in this sample may be carry-over from other donors' samples.

This rearrangement joins TRBV6-1 to TRBJ2-2; no DNA is available, so the TRBD2 call from TCRdb remains unchecked. This CDR3 comprises 18 residues. Germline V CDR1 and CDR2: MNHNS, SASEGT. The CDR3 sequence is CASSAYTRLAGNTGELFF.

The V call is TRBV12-3 or TRBV12-4, the J call TRBJ2-1. The CDR3 loop spans 14 amino acids. The CDR3 sequence: CASSVNVVGVEQFF.

The gene calls are TRBV7-7 and TRBJ2-2; TCRdb's D gene call, TRBD2, goes unchecked for lack of DNA. Germline values: CDR1 SSHAT, CDR2 FNYEAQ (reference sequence). The length of the CDR3 is 18 residues. The CDR3 sequence is CASSLRLGLAGGTGELFF.

V and J are TRBV5-1 and TRBJ2-7; TCRdb names TRBD1, which stays unverified in the absence of DNA. The CDR3 has 16 amino acids. Per germline, CDR1 SGHRS and CDR2 YFSETQ. CDR3 loop: CASSLVGGQGSYEQYF.

The chain links TRBV28 to TRBJ2-1; no DNA is available, so the TRBD2 call from TCRdb remains unchecked. CDR3 length: 15 residues. Germline V gene data show CDR1 as MDHEN and CDR2 as SYDVKM. The CDR3 is CASSFSSGGGGEQFF.